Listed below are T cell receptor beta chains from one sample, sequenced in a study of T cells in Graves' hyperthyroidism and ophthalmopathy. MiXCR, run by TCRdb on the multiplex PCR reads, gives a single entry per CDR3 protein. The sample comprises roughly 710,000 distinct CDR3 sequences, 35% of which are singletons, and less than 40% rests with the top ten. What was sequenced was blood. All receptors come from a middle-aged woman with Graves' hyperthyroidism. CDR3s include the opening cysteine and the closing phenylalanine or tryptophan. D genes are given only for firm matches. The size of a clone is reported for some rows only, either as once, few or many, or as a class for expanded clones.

CASSYPNQETQYF	TGTGCCAGCAGTTACCCTAACCAAGAGACCCAGTACTTC	TRBV6-5	NA	many	TRBJ2-5
CSASPPGNTIYF	TGCAGTGCTAGCCCCCCTGGAAACACCATATATTTT	TRBV20-1	NA	many	TRBJ1-3
CASSGARYGASNYGYTF	TGTGCCAGCTCTGGGGCACGTTACGGGGCTTCTAACTATGGCTACACCTTC	TRBV6-1	NA	NA	TRBJ1-2
CAISFAPPNNQPQHF	TGTGCCATCAGTTTTGCCCCACCCAATAATCAGCCCCAGCATTTT	TRBV10-3	NA	NA	TRBJ1-5
CASSLARGRGKSGELFF	TGTGCCAGCAGCTTAGCGCGTGGTAGAGGGAAGTCCGGGGAGCTGTTTTTT	TRBV7-8	NA	NA	TRBJ2-2
CSAVSGFTYEQYF	TGCAGTGCCGTTAGCGGGTTTACCTACGAGCAGTACTTC	TRBV20-1	TRBD2	many	TRBJ2-7
CSVAWTGDSNQPQHF	TGCAGCGTTGCCTGGACAGGGGATAGCAATCAGCCCCAGCATTTT	TRBV29-1	TRBD1	many	TRBJ1-5
CATSRDWQPQHF	TGTGCCACCAGCAGAGATTGGCAGCCCCAGCATTTT	TRBV15	NA	many	TRBJ1-5
CASSGRTGEHNYGYTF	TGTGCCAGCAGTGGGAGGACAGGGGAGCATAACTATGGCTACACCTTC	TRBV2	TRBD1	NA	TRBJ1-2
CASSFGHSNQPQHF	TGTGCCAGCAGTTTTGGCCATAGCAATCAGCCCCAGCATTTT	TRBV2	NA	NA	TRBJ1-5
CASSSRPTVNQPQHF	TGTGCCAGCAGCTCGCGGCCTACAGTCAATCAGCCCCAGCATTTT	TRBV7-2	NA	many	TRBJ1-5
CSATDAGEPEGELFF	TGCAGTGCTACCGACGCCGGGGAGCCAGAGGGGGAGCTGTTTTTT	TRBV20-1	NA	NA	TRBJ2-2
CASTKTGTETYEQYF	TGTGCCAGCACCAAGACCGGGACGGAAACCTACGAGCAGTACTTC	TRBV5-5	NA	NA	TRBJ2-7
CASTGGEDQPQHF	TGTGCCAGCACAGGGGGGGAAGATCAGCCCCAGCATTTT	TRBV2	TRBD1	once	TRBJ1-5
CASSSTGTGVVKLFF	TGTGCCAGCAGTTCAACCGGGACAGGGGTGGTAAAACTGTTTTTT	TRBV28	TRBD1	NA	TRBJ1-4
CASVQGVSGTEAFF	TGTGCTAGTGTTCAGGGGGTATCGGGCACTGAAGCTTTCTTT	TRBV12-5	TRBD1	NA	TRBJ1-1
CASSLMLESYEQYF	TGTGCCAGCAGCTTAATGCTCGAGTCCTACGAGCAGTACTTC	TRBV7-2	NA	NA	TRBJ2-7
CASSSGSGTTVGTQYF	TGTGCCAGCAGCTCCGGAAGCGGGACAACGGTTGGGACCCAGTACTTC	TRBV7-9	NA	many	TRBJ2-5
CASSWVSANTEALF	TGCGCCAGCAGCTGGGTTTCGGCCAACACTGAAGCTCTCTTT	TRBV5-1	NA	NA	TRBJ1-1
CAISDGTGTAYEQYF	TGTGCCATCAGTGACGGGACAGGGACGGCCTACGAGCAGTACTTC	TRBV10-3	TRBD1	NA	TRBJ2-7
CASSERGGGLRETQYF	TGTGCCAGCAGTGAAAGGGGGGGGGGGCTTCGAGAGACCCAGTACTTC	TRBV12-3/TRBV12-4	NA	NA	TRBJ2-5
CSASQTGRTGELFF	TGCAGTGCTAGCCAGACAGGGAGAACCGGGGAGCTGTTTTTT	TRBV20-1	TRBD1	NA	TRBJ2-2
CATSREALTATYSNQPQHF	TGTGCCACCAGCAGAGAAGCATTGACAGCTACCTATAGCAATCAGCCCCAGCATTTT	TRBV15	NA	many	TRBJ1-5
CATSLDKNTEAFF	TGTGCCACCAGCCTGGACAAGAACACTGAAGCTTTCTTT	TRBV15	NA	many	TRBJ1-1
CASSLAYRGQGSEAFF	TGTGCCAGCAGCTTAGCTTACAGGGGGCAAGGTAGTGAAGCTTTCTTT	TRBV7-8	TRBD1	few	TRBJ1-1
CASSRDRENEQYF	TGTGCCAGCAGCCGGGACAGGGAAAACGAGCAGTACTTC	TRBV7-9	TRBD1	NA	TRBJ2-7
CASSVQGADTGELFF	TGTGCCAGCAGTGTTCAGGGGGCGGACACCGGGGAGCTGTTTTTT	TRBV2	TRBD1	many	TRBJ2-2
CASSFKGDSPLHF	TGTGCCAGCAGTTTCAAAGGGGACTCACCCCTCCACTTT	TRBV6-5	NA	many	TRBJ1-6
CASSQDRATGRYTF	TGCGCCAGCAGCCAAGACAGGGCCACGGGTCGCTACACCTTC	TRBV4-1	NA	NA	TRBJ1-2
CASSEGAGDPSYGYTF	TGTGCCAGCAGCGAGGGTGCGGGAGATCCGTCTTATGGCTACACCTTC	TRBV7-2	NA	many	TRBJ1-2
CASSRGIGYNSPLHF	TGTGCCAGTAGTCGGGGAATAGGGTATAATTCACCCCTCCACTTT	TRBV19	NA	many	TRBJ1-6
CASSQQQISGELFF	TGTGCCAGCAGTCAGCAGCAGATCAGCGGGGAGCTGTTTTTT	TRBV11-2	NA	NA	TRBJ2-2
CASSMPSAGRGSSPLHF	TGTGCCAGTAGTATGCCCTCAGCAGGGAGAGGTAGTTCACCCCTCCACTTT	TRBV19	NA	NA	TRBJ1-6
CASSSWGAYGYTF	TGTGCCAGCAGCTCTTGGGGGGCCTATGGCTACACCTTC	TRBV7-9	NA	few	TRBJ1-2
CASSPPRGTQYF	TGTGCCAGCAGTCCCCCTCGGGGGACCCAGTACTTC	TRBV7-3	NA	few	TRBJ2-5
CASSLVVEGYGYTF	TGCGCCAGCAGCTTGGTGGTGGAAGGGTATGGCTACACCTTC	TRBV5-1	NA	many	TRBJ1-2
CASSMQGEYEKLFF	TGTGCCAGTAGTATGCAGGGAGAGTATGAAAAACTGTTTTTT	TRBV19	NA	NA	TRBJ1-4
CASSSRAEQYF	TGTGCCAGCAGCTCGAGGGCCGAGCAGTACTTC	TRBV5-8	NA	many	TRBJ2-7
CASSLDYFISGTDTQYF	TGTGCCAGCAGCTTGGACTACTTCATTTCCGGCACAGATACGCAGTATTTT	TRBV6-1	NA	NA	TRBJ2-3
CASSFVGQGTYKNTEAFF	TGCGCCAGCAGCTTCGTAGGACAGGGGACCTACAAGAACACTGAAGCTTTCTTT	TRBV5-1	TRBD1	few	TRBJ1-1
CAISESLAGVLKNIQYF	TGTGCCATCAGTGAGTCGCTAGCGGGAGTGCTCAAAAACATTCAGTACTTC	TRBV10-3	TRBD2	NA	TRBJ2-4
CSVEGSLTPDSSYEQYF	TGCAGCGTTGAAGGATCCCTAACACCAGATTCCTCCTACGAGCAGTACTTC	TRBV29-1	NA	few	TRBJ2-7
CSALLRDRVFSGELFF	TGCAGCGCCCTCCTCCGGGACAGGGTCTTTTCCGGGGAGCTGTTTTTT	TRBV29-1	TRBD1	NA	TRBJ2-2
CASSFGQSFYEQYF	TGTGCCAGCAGCTTTGGACAGTCCTTCTACGAGCAGTACTTC	TRBV13	NA	NA	TRBJ2-7
CASSMGVRQPQHF	TGTGCCAGTAGTATGGGGGTGCGGCAGCCCCAGCATTTT	TRBV19	NA	many	TRBJ1-5
CAISESAGVNTEAFF	TGTGCCATCAGTGAGAGTGCAGGCGTGAACACTGAAGCTTTCTTT	TRBV10-3	NA	many	TRBJ1-1
CSAPGRVDTEAFF	TGCAGTGCTCCGGGGAGGGTAGACACTGAAGCTTTCTTT	TRBV20-1	NA	many	TRBJ1-1
CAFSGESSRTEAFF	TGTGCCTTTTCGGGGGAGTCAAGCCGGACTGAAGCTTTCTTT	TRBV30	NA	NA	TRBJ1-1
CASRGTANTGELFF	TGTGCCAGCAGGGGGACAGCGAACACCGGGGAGCTGTTTTTT	TRBV12-3/TRBV12-4	TRBD1	NA	TRBJ2-2
CASGRTGDRNYEQYF	TGTGCCAGCGGACGAACAGGGGACAGGAACTACGAGCAGTACTTC	TRBV7-9	TRBD1	NA	TRBJ2-7
CASSHGPANTGELFF	TGCGCCAGCAGCCATGGTCCGGCGAACACCGGGGAGCTGTTTTTT	TRBV4-3	NA	NA	TRBJ2-2
CSARHRATNEKLFF	TGCAGTGCTCGACACAGGGCAACTAATGAAAAACTGTTTTTT	TRBV20-1	NA	NA	TRBJ1-4
CASSVNEGYTF	TGTGCCAGCAGTGTCAATGAAGGCTACACCTTC	TRBV2	NA	many	TRBJ1-2
CASSYYRDSYEQYF	TGTGCCAGCAGTTACTACAGGGACTCCTACGAGCAGTACTTC	TRBV12-3/TRBV12-4	NA	NA	TRBJ2-7
CASSQGIYSYYGYTF	TGCGCCAGCAGCCAAGGGATATACTCCTACTATGGCTACACCTTC	TRBV4-3	NA	few	TRBJ1-2